The next 31 T cell receptor beta chains were all read from a single sample in a study of blood T cells in healthy people across ages. It was with a sample-barcoded 5' primer and a J-beta primer mix that a second PCR of roughly 6 to 11 cycles was run. Using its own MiXCR run on the 5' RACE reads, TCRdb lists one record per CDR3 protein. Altogether about 700,000 distinct CDR3 sequences are present, approximately 31% being singletons, with the ten largest covering 15%. The source material was blood. Every receptor here comes from a woman aged 80 or over in good health.

This clonotype turned up a few times. The rearrangement uses TRBV25-1 and TRBJ1-4; D is undetermined. Between the trimmed V and J ends, which lost 4 bases and 5 bases, there was a span of 17 bases. The CDR3 has 16 amino acids. Germline V gene data show CDR1 as MGHDK and CDR2 as SYGVNS. Here the CDR3 reads CASSATRARRNEKLFF. The CDR3 DNA is TGTGCCAGCAGTGCGACGCGAGCCAGAAGAAATGAAAAACTGTTTTTT.

The J gene is TRBJ1-1, the V gene TRBV7-9; 9 bases are shared with TRBD1. This CDR3 is built from 14 residues. V lost 1 base, J lost 8 bases, and 5 bases stayed unmatched. Germline V gene data show CDR1 as SEHNR and CDR2 as FQNEAQ (reference sequence). This chain's CDR3 is CASSLDIGQGEAFF. CDR3 nucleotides: TGTGCCAGCAGCTTAGATATTGGACAGGGGGAAGCTTTCTTT.

The rearrangement links TRBV9 to TRBJ1-1; D call uncertain. The ends were cut back, 0 bases at V and 1 base at J, with 10 bases in the middle. The CDR3 length is 15 residues. Germline V CDR1 and CDR2: SGDLS, YYNGEE. The CDR3 spells CASSVGLGWNTEAFF. The CDR3 nucleotides are TGTGCCAGCAGCGTAGGTCTAGGCTGGAACACTGAAGCTTTCTTT.

The rearrangement links TRBV6-5 to TRBJ1-1; 8 bases fit TRBD1. This CDR3 comprises 16 residues. CDR1 is MNHEY and CDR2 is SVGAGI in the germline V gene. The V and J ends lost 6 bases and 1 base, in that order; junction bases with no gene match: 10. CDR3 in amino acids: CASSRGFQGANTEAFF. The CDR3 DNA follows: TGTGCCAGCAGCCGAGGATTCCAGGGGGCGAACACTGAAGCTTTCTTT.

This rearrangement joins TRBV5-1 to TRBJ2-7; 7 bases line up with TRBD1. Trimming removed 0 bases from V and 4 bases from J; junction bases left unmatched: 7. The CDR3 covers 15 residues. Germline V gene lookup returns CDR1 SGHRS and CDR2 YFSETQ. CDR3 sequence: CASSLGDRVPYEQYF. Written as DNA, the CDR3 is TGCGCCAGCAGCTTGGGGGACAGAGTACCTTACGAGCAGTACTTC.

This clonotype was detected a few times. V gene TRBV5-5 combines with J gene TRBJ1-5, with a tentative D call TRBD1 (5 bases). CDR3 length: 15 residues. V was cut by 0 bases and J by 6 bases, with 13 bases left in between. Germline loops: CDR1 SGHKS, CDR2 YYEKEE (reference sequence). CDR3 bases: TGTGCCAGCAGCTTGGACGGGGGTCTAAGTCAGCCCCAGCATTTT. It yields the protein CASSLDGGLSQPQHF.

The CDR3 DNA follows: TGTGCCAGCAGTCGAATAACGGGACTCACGATGACTGAAGCTTTCTTT. Translating gives CASSRITGLTMTEAFF. This rearrangement joins TRBV6-5 to TRBJ1-1; maybe TRBD1 (5 bases). V lost 5 bases, J lost 5 bases, and 21 bases lay in between. There are 16 residues in the CDR3. The germline gives CDR1 MNHEY, CDR2 SVGAGI.

Concerning this clonotype: This clone may be a read error of a much larger clone one base away. The chain employs TRBV20-1 and TRBJ1-2; unclear D gene. CDR1 DFQATT and CDR2 SNEGSKA come from the germline V gene (reference sequence). V dropped 1 base and J dropped 3 bases, with 15 bases sitting between them. This CDR3 is 15 amino acids long. CDR3 DNA: TGCAGTGCTAGAGGCGGGGAGTATTCCGACTATGGCTACACCTTC. It encodes CSARGGEYSDYGYTF.

In this sample, this clonotype turned up many times. The chain has TRBV2 and TRBJ1-2, with TRBD1 matching over 10 bases. Germline CDR1 and CDR2: SNHLY and FYNNEI. Trimming removed 6 bases from V and 8 bases from J; junction bases left unmatched: 9. The CDR3 contains 14 residues. The CDR3 protein is CASRARQGARGYTF. CDR3 DNA sequence: TGTGCCAGCAGGGCAAGACAGGGGGCGCGAGGCTACACCTTC.

This clonotype was seen many times. In DNA form, the CDR3 reads TGTGCCAGCAGCCCAAACGAGGCAGGTAGACACGAGCAGTACTTC. Protein: CASSPNEAGRHEQYF. The chain is built from TRBV21-1 and TRBJ2-7. TRBV21-1 is described as a pseudogene. This CDR3 spans 15 amino acids.

This clonotype has ten or more counts. The chain employs TRBV7-9 and TRBJ2-1; TRBD1 matches at 12 bases. The germline gives CDR1 SEHNR, CDR2 FQNEAQ (reference sequence). The length of the CDR3 is 16 residues. V lost 6 bases, J lost 6 bases, and 9 bases stayed unmatched. CDR3: CASSNSGTGGRNEQFF. Here the CDR3 DNA reads TGTGCCAGCAGTAACTCCGGGACAGGGGGCCGCAATGAGCAGTTCTTC.

This clonotype has ten or more counts. The gene calls are TRBV6-1 and TRBJ2-7; D is unclear. Trimming removed 8 bases from V and 2 bases from J, with 13 bases in between. The CDR3 sequence is 13 residues long. Germline V CDR1 and CDR2: MNHNS, SASEGT. CDR3 nucleotides: TGTGCCAGCGGCGGCTTCCCCACCTACGAGCAGTACTTC. Encoded protein: CASGGFPTYEQYF.

This rearrangement joins TRBV6-2 or TRBV6-3 to TRBJ1-5; 9 bases line up with TRBD1. The J segment lost 7 bases and the V segment lost 6 bases, leaving 13 bases of the junction unmatched. The CDR3 totals 16 residues. Looked up from germline, CDR1 is MNHEY and CDR2 is SVGEGT. The CDR3 region is CASRATGQGVGQPQHF. The DNA for the CDR3 is TGTGCCAGCAGGGCAACGGGACAGGGTGTCGGGCAGCCCCAGCATTTT.

This clonotype was detected many times. The chain carries TRBV7-9 and TRBJ2-1; no clear D. The CDR3 is made up of 14 amino acids. Per germline, CDR1 SEHNR and CDR2 FQNEAQ (reference sequence). V was trimmed by 1 base and J by 5 bases, leaving 9 bases between them. CDR3 sequence reads: CASSLGGPDNEQFF. The DNA for the CDR3 is TGTGCCAGCAGCTTAGGTGGCCCCGACAATGAGCAGTTCTTC.

This rearrangement joins TRBV7-8 to TRBJ1-2; unclear D gene. Germline CDR1 is SGHVS and CDR2 is FQNEAQ. The CDR3 has 14 residues. Between the trimmed V and J ends, which lost 5 bases and 4 bases, there was a span of 14 bases. The DNA for the CDR3 is TGTGCCAGCAGCACACAGTCCCAGTCCTATGGCTACACCTTC. Residues: CASSTQSQSYGYTF.

The sample holds a few counts of this clonotype. CDR3 in amino acids: CASSRTGLDTEAFF. The CDR3 nucleotides read TGTGCCAGCAGTCGTACAGGGCTAGACACTGAAGCTTTCTTT. This chain connects TRBV11-3 to TRBJ1-1; possible D gene TRBD1, 6 bases. CDR1 is SGHNT, CDR2 YENEEA, per germline. This CDR3 is built from 14 residues. Trimming shortened V by 6 bases and J by 3 bases, and 14 bases separated the two germline ends.

This clonotype turned up a few times. A much larger clone lies a single base off, so this may be a read error. CDR3 loop: CSVEPGSTNEQYF. The CDR3 DNA sequence: TGCAGCGTGGAGCCGGGTTCGACCAATGAGCAGTACTTC. The chain has TRBV29-1 and TRBJ2-7, with D unclear. Germline V CDR1 and CDR2: SQVTM, ANQGSEA. Trimming left V 6 bases short and J 7 bases short, with 19 bases between. The CDR3 has 13 amino acids.

This clonotype was seen at least ten times. This may be a read error: a much more frequent sequence differs by one nucleotide. The rearrangement joins TRBV5-1 to TRBJ1-2, with D unclear. The CDR3 is 14 residues long. Germline-derived CDR1 and CDR2 are SGHRS and YFSETQ. Trimming removed 3 bases from V and 8 bases from J, with 17 bases in between. CDR3 loop: CASSWEQPSRGYTF. For the CDR3, the DNA is TGCGCCAGCAGCTGGGAACAGCCCTCTAGAGGCTACACCTTC.

The V and J genes are TRBV7-2 and TRBJ2-3; tentative D call: TRBD2 (6 bases). Trimming removed 3 bases at V and 4 bases at J, with 8 bases between. CDR3 length equals 13 residues. Germline CDR1 and CDR2: SGHTA and FQGNSA. The CDR3 reads CASSFPGADTQYF. The CDR3 DNA sequence: TGTGCCAGCAGCTTTCCGGGGGCAGATACGCAGTATTTT.

The rearrangement joins TRBV30 to TRBJ2-5, with D tentatively TRBD1 or TRBD2 (5 bases each). This CDR3 contains 12 residues. V was pared by 2 bases and J by 5 bases, with 9 bases between. Germline CDR1 reads GTSNPN; CDR2 reads SVGIG (reference sequence). The CDR3 here is CAWSSGRETQYF. CDR3 in DNA: TGTGCCTGGAGTTCGGGGCGGGAGACCCAGTACTTC.

The table lists this clonotype with many counts. V usage is TRBV7-2 and J usage is TRBJ1-1; D is possibly TRBD1 (5 bases). Germline V gene sequence: CDR1 SGHTA, CDR2 FQGNSA. The CDR3 has 15 residues. The ends were cut back, 1 base at V and 4 bases at J, with 13 bases in the middle. CDR3 in amino acids: CASSLGFMGGTEAFF. CDR3 DNA: TGTGCCAGCAGCTTAGGATTTATGGGGGGCACTGAAGCTTTCTTT.

This clonotype was detected ten times or more. At one end the junction does not follow the germline gene, possibly because of a read error. The V call is TRBV20-1, the J call TRBJ2-1; possibly TRBD2 for D (6 bases). CDR1 is DFQATT and CDR2 is SNEGSKA in the germline V gene (reference sequence). The CDR3 is made up of 15 amino acids. The DNA of the CDR3 is TGCAGTGCTAGAACTTTGGGACTCCCCTACGATGAGCAGTTCTTC. This gives the protein CSARTLGLPYDEQFF.

This clonotype was seen ten or more times. This rearrangement joins TRBV2 to TRBJ1-2; TRBD1 might be the D (6 bases). The V gene's germline CDR1 is SNHLY and CDR2 FYNNEI. The CDR3 loop spans 15 amino acids. The V and J ends lost 2 bases and 5 bases respectively, with 15 bases between them. CDR3: CASSESATGMYGYTF. The CDR3 coding sequence is TGTGCCAGCAGTGAATCGGCTACAGGGATGTATGGCTACACCTTC.

The chain couples TRBV5-1 to TRBJ2-1, with TRBD1 identical over 7 bases. This CDR3 comprises 14 residues. J was trimmed by 7 bases and V by 4 bases; bases with no gene match: 8. Looked up from germline, CDR1 is SGHRS and CDR2 is YFSETQ. The CDR3 is CASSIGQVENEQFF. The CDR3 DNA is TGCGCCAGCAGCATCGGACAGGTGGAGAATGAGCAGTTCTTC.

This clonotype was seen ten or more times. The rearrangement uses TRBV7-2 and TRBJ2-1; maybe TRBD1 (6 bases). Germline V lookup: CDR1 SGHTA, CDR2 FQGNSA. The V gene lost 0 bases and the J gene lost 0 bases, with 6 bases spanning the gap. CDR3 size: 15 residues. The CDR3 region is CASSLAGASYNEQFF. The CDR3 DNA reads as TGTGCCAGCAGCTTAGCGGGGGCCTCCTACAATGAGCAGTTCTTC.

The chain employs TRBV6-6 and TRBJ1-4; D might be TRBD1 (6 bases). V lost 6 bases, J lost 7 bases, and 9 bases lay in between. From germline, CDR1 is MNHNY and CDR2 SVGAGI (reference sequence). This CDR3 comprises 12 residues. DNA for the CDR3: TGTGCCAGCAGGGACAGTAGTGAAAAACTGTTTTTT. This gives the protein CASRDSSEKLFF.

A word on this clonotype: A much more abundant neighbour one base away suggests this may be a read error. The V call is TRBV7-9, the J call TRBJ2-1; D might be TRBD1 (6 bases). The germline V gene encodes CDR1 SEHNR and CDR2 FQNEAQ (reference sequence). The CDR3 length is 13 residues. Trimming shortened V by 8 bases and J by 8 bases, and 16 bases separated the two germline ends. DNA of the CDR3: TGTGCCAGCGCCCGGGACACGTACGATGAGCAGTTCTTC. It encodes CASARDTYDEQFF.

V usage is TRBV20-1 and J usage is TRBJ2-5, with D tentatively TRBD1 or TRBD2 (5 bases each). CDR3 length equals 13 residues. Trimming stripped 3 bases from V and 12 bases from J, with 20 bases between. Germline V gene sequence: CDR1 DFQATT, CDR2 SNEGSKA (reference sequence). Here the CDR3 reads CSARGDPGPRKYF. As DNA, the CDR3 is TGCAGTGCTAGGGGGGATCCGGGACCGCGAAAGTACTTC.

This clonotype has more than one count but fewer than ten. This sequence joins TRBV5-1 and TRBJ2-7; TRBD1 matches 8 bases. Germline values: CDR1 SGHRS, CDR2 YFSETQ. The CDR3 spans 15 residues. The V gene end was trimmed by 0 bases and the J gene end by 6 bases; junction bases not matched to a gene: 8. The CDR3 region is CASSLEQGASREQYF. The DNA of the CDR3 is TGCGCCAGCAGCTTGGAGCAGGGGGCATCGCGCGAGCAGTACTTC. Combining the CDR3 with reference TRBV5-1 and TRBJ2-7 gives the whole variable domain KAGVTQTPRYLIKTRGQQVTLSCSPISGHRSVSWYQQTPGQGLQFLFEYFSETQRNKGNFPGRFSGRQFSNSRSEMNVSTLELGDSALYLCASSLEQGASREQYFGPGTRLTVT.

This clonotype was detected only a few times. V and J are TRBV30 and TRBJ2-2; D may be TRBD1 (5 bases). The germline V and J ends were trimmed by 4 bases and 5 bases, with 20 bases remaining between them. Germline V gene lookup returns CDR1 GTSNPN and CDR2 SVGIG (reference sequence). This CDR3 has 16 amino acids. This CDR3 is CAWTPQATLYTGELFF. Written as DNA, the CDR3 is TGTGCCTGGACCCCACAGGCGACACTCTATACCGGGGAGCTGTTTTTT.

This clonotype has ten or more counts. The V and J genes are TRBV7-2 and TRBJ1-5; D possibly corresponds to TRBD1 (5 bases). Germline loops: CDR1 SGHTA, CDR2 FQGNSA. The germline V and J ends were trimmed by 2 bases and 5 bases, with 13 bases remaining between them. The CDR3 runs 15 residues. DNA for the CDR3: TGTGCCAGCAGCTTACTCCCGGGGACCGATCAGCCCCAGCATTTT. Translation: CASSLLPGTDQPQHF.